The subject of this entry is one TCR beta chain. Its antigen is unidentified. This sample is drawn from a study of beta chain features in type 1 diabetes. Study in general: What patients shared with healthy donors was a similar profile of age, gender and cell yields. Points from the study as a whole: Type 1 diabetes patients had TCRB CDR3s that were shorter (moderately but significantly so) in all four CD4+ subsets.

All of the isolated RNA was reverse transcribed, so expressed TCRB transcripts were sequenced. Sequenced naive, central memory and regulatory T cell samples produced an average of around 3.8 million reads. The data were produced by immunoSEQ multiplex PCR, yet TCRdb's version contains in-frame clones alone and is incomplete. The data hold about 270,000 clones, with roughly an eighth observed a single time. Trimming removed 4 bases from V and 2 bases from J, with 12 bases in between. Germline-derived CDR1 and CDR2 are LGHNA and YSLEER. CDR3 length: 15 amino acids. This clonotype was obtained from a man aged 25-40 years with type 1 diabetes. The sample was naive CD4+ T cells from blood. The genes are TRBV4-3 and TRBJ2-1, with a tentative D call TRBD2 (5 bases). Written as DNA, the CDR3 is TGCGCCAGCAGCCGAATGCGAGGGACCTACAATGAGCAGTTCTTC. It codes for CASSRMRGTYNEQFF.